Included here is one T cell receptor beta chain sequence, with context. This clone was seen only a few times. What this receptor recognizes is not known. Base-call qualities are not available, and no considerably larger clone is one nucleotide away. The data were taken from a study of blood T cell repertoires in COVID-19 (dated by TCRdb to the early 2020s). Some background on the complete study: Recovered participants in ImmuneRACE Cohort 3 were defined by two consecutive negative NP/OP PCR tests, clearance by a healthcare professional, or resolution of symptoms. Samples from collaborators originated in the United States, Italy and Spain and spanned both the acute and convalescent phases of COVID-19. The prospective study material was composed of cDNA or gDNA derived from T cells, B-cell-depleted T cells, or PBMCs. Deeply sampled blood TCRbeta repertoires from subjects exposed to, actively infected with, or recovered from COVID-19 were included in the dataset. The repertoires were released in a freely available public database meant as a resource for research on the immune response to SARS-CoV-2. Samples were obtained from the ongoing ImmuneRACE study (first 160 participants) and from approximately 1,200 subjects provided by 6 global collaborators. The sample metadata nearly always contained a de-identified subject ID, COVID-19 status, age in years and sex. HLA class I and class II types, where available, came from metadata supplied by the sample provider rather than from assay-based typing.

Results the study describes overall, beyond this receptor: How much clinical and demographic metadata was included differed by source and by participant, and the metadata was provided uncurated.

The immunoSEQ Assay, a bias-controlled multiplex PCR, was used to amplify TCRbeta CDR3 regions from genomic DNA. As for how the authors treated the data: Nucleated cell counts per sample were estimated from amplification of reference gene primers within the assay. Sequence reads were collapsed and filtered to measure the absolute abundance of every unique TCRbeta CDR3 rearrangement. For each sample, productive Simpson clonality was calculated by taking the square root of Simpson's diversity index across productive rearrangements. TCRdb limited this immuneACCESS table to in-frame rearrangements with V and J called. A share of clones is missing; checked studies link under half to unresolved V genes, and the rest is unexplained. The DNA gave D and trimming, while V, J and clone size come from that table. In this sample the table shows approximately 250,000 clones, more than 75% of which occur a single time. The ten largest clones take up 2% to 2.5% of the sample.

Participants in the prospective study were enrolled through a virtual design, were aged about 18 to 90 years, and lived in some 24 United States geographic areas. Cohort assignment in the prospective study relied on participant-reported clinical history from a screening survey and a study questionnaire. In the prospective study, mobile phlebotomists collected whole blood, serum and a nasopharyngeal or oropharyngeal swab from each participant. Participants in the prospective study had the option to provide additional blood draws and questionnaires over an approximately two-month period. Prospective study blood samples were shipped either frozen or at room temperature before DNA extraction. CDR1 and CDR2 are drawn from the germline V gene (reference sequence): GTSNPN, SVGIG. V and J are truncated by 2 bases and 2 bases respectively, leaving an intervening sequence of 7 bases. CDR3 length: 12 amino acids, cysteine to phenylalanine. The sequence is cut down to CDR3 DNA, 36 bases in frame from base 1.

The chain links TRBV30 with TRBJ2-7, with no confident D gene call. This receptor was obtained from a woman in her fifties or sixties in a cohort exposed to, infected with or recovered from COVID-19 (not recorded which). Sequencing was done on a sample of PBMCs or T cells enriched from blood (not recorded which). The sequenced DNA: TGTGCCTGGAGTCCCCTCCCCTACGAGCAGTACTTC. It specifies CAWSPLPYEQYF. The full variable domain, completed from the reference TRBV30 and TRBJ2-7 proteins outside the CDR3, reads SQTIHQWPATLVQPVGSPLSLECTVEGTSNPNLYWYRQAAGRGLQLLFYSVGIGQISSEVPQNLSASRPQDRQFILSSKKLLLSDSGFYLCAWSPLPYEQYFGPGTRLTVT.